These T cell receptor beta chains were read from a single sample in a study of T cell responses to AZD1222 COVID-19 vaccine. Sequencing used immunoSEQ multiplex PCR; TCRdb keeps in-frame clones, though not all of them. The sample carries approximately 160,000 clones, roughly 93% recorded once. Material: peripheral blood, obtained on day 0 of AZD1222 vaccination. The receptors shown here come from an adult in good health. CDR3s include the opening cysteine and the closing phenylalanine or tryptophan. Fields, in order: clone size, D gene, V gene, J gene, CDR3 protein, CDR3 DNA. A D gene is named only where the DNA matches it firmly. Size is omitted from some rows. Given values are once, few, many or a class for expanded clones.

clone size: .
D gene: .
V gene: TRBV14
J gene: TRBJ1-3
CDR3 protein: CASSQVGSRGNTIYF
CDR3 DNA: TGTGCCAGCAGCCAAGTTGGGAGTAGGGGAAACACCATATATTTT

clone size: .
D gene: .
V gene: TRBV2
J gene: TRBJ1-4
CDR3 protein: CASSEAGLQKLFF
CDR3 DNA: TGTGCCAGCAGTGAAGCCGGCCTACAAAAACTGTTTTTT

clone size: .
D gene: .
V gene: TRBV27
J gene: TRBJ1-6
CDR3 protein: CASSLRPSPYNSPLHF
CDR3 DNA: TGTGCCAGCAGTTTACGGCCCAGTCCCTATAATTCACCCCTCCACTTT

clone size: .
D gene: .
V gene: TRBV14
J gene: TRBJ1-4
CDR3 protein: CASSPRWGTNEKLFF
CDR3 DNA: TGTGCCAGCAGCCCGAGATGGGGGACTAATGAAAAACTGTTTTTT

clone size: .
D gene: .
V gene: TRBV3-1/TRBV3-2
J gene: TRBJ1-3
CDR3 protein: CASSQSGSGNTIYF
CDR3 DNA: TGTGCCAGCAGCCAGTCTGGATCTGGAAACACCATATATTTT

clone size: .
D gene: TRBD2
V gene: TRBV10-3
J gene: TRBJ2-5
CDR3 protein: CAISAGTSGGAVETQYF
CDR3 DNA: TGTGCCATCAGTGCCGGGACTAGCGGGGGGGCGGTAGAGACCCAGTACTTC

clone size: .
D gene: .
V gene: TRBV14
J gene: TRBJ2-1
CDR3 protein: CASSQDRDNEQFF
CDR3 DNA: TGTGCCAGCAGCCAAGACAGGGACAATGAGCAGTTCTTC

clone size: .
D gene: .
V gene: TRBV19
J gene: TRBJ1-2
CDR3 protein: CATKERQGANYGYTF
CDR3 DNA: TGTGCCACCAAGGAGCGGCAGGGAGCTAACTATGGCTACACCTTC

clone size: .
D gene: .
V gene: TRBV30
J gene: TRBJ1-5
CDR3 protein: CAWSETAGQPQHF
CDR3 DNA: TGTGCCTGGAGTGAGACGGCTGGGCAGCCCCAGCATTTT

clone size: .
D gene: TRBD1
V gene: TRBV9
J gene: TRBJ1-4
CDR3 protein: CASSPWTGNEKLFF
CDR3 DNA: TGTGCCAGCAGCCCTTGGACAGGGAATGAAAAACTGTTTTTT

clone size: .
D gene: .
V gene: TRBV4-1
J gene: TRBJ2-5
CDR3 protein: CASSQDPSSETQYF
CDR3 DNA: TGCGCCAGCAGCCAAGACCCAAGTTCAGAGACCCAGTACTTC

clone size: .
D gene: .
V gene: TRBV12-5
J gene: TRBJ1-4
CDR3 protein: CASGLTATNEKLFF
CDR3 DNA: TGTGCTAGTGGTTTGACTGCAACTAATGAAAAACTGTTTTTT

clone size: .
D gene: .
V gene: TRBV19
J gene: TRBJ2-2
CDR3 protein: CASSTFRPADGELFF
CDR3 DNA: TGTGCCAGTAGTACCTTCAGGCCCGCGGACGGGGAGCTGTTTTTT

clone size: .
D gene: .
V gene: TRBV5-4
J gene: TRBJ2-3
CDR3 protein: CASSSSGLTDTQYF
CDR3 DNA: .

clone size: .
D gene: .
V gene: TRBV7-3
J gene: TRBJ2-2
CDR3 protein: CASSLNPGRATGELFF
CDR3 DNA: TGTGCCAGCAGCTTAAATCCGGGGCGGGCTACCGGGGAGCTGTTTTTT

clone size: .
D gene: .
V gene: TRBV5-8
J gene: TRBJ1-5
CDR3 protein: CASSLGSAGSEPQHF
CDR3 DNA: TGTGCCAGCAGCTTGGGGTCCGCGGGTTCAGAGCCCCAGCATTTT

clone size: .
D gene: TRBD1
V gene: TRBV19
J gene: TRBJ1-5
CDR3 protein: CASSLISGTVSGNQPQHF
CDR3 DNA: TGTGCCAGTAGTTTGATCTCCGGGACAGTTTCGGGCAATCAGCCCCAGCATTTT

clone size: few
D gene: .
V gene: TRBV11-2
J gene: TRBJ2-1
CDR3 protein: CASSSMLLQFF
CDR3 DNA: TGTGCCAGCAGCTCTATGTTGCTTCAGTTCTTC

clone size: .
D gene: .
V gene: TRBV28
J gene: TRBJ2-7
CDR3 protein: CASSFRALSYEQYF
CDR3 DNA: TGTGCCAGCAGTTTCAGGGCCCTCTCCTACGAGCAGTACTTC

clone size: .
D gene: .
V gene: TRBV6-6
J gene: TRBJ2-7
CDR3 protein: CASSYLLQGGYEQYF
CDR3 DNA: TGTGCCAGCAGTTACTTGTTACAGGGTGGCTACGAGCAGTACTTC

clone size: .
D gene: .
V gene: TRBV27
J gene: TRBJ1-5
CDR3 protein: CASSHNSNQPQHF
CDR3 DNA: TGTGCCAGCAGTCATAATAGCAATCAGCCCCAGCATTTT

clone size: .
D gene: .
V gene: TRBV4-1
J gene: TRBJ1-2
CDR3 protein: CASSQRDGNYGYTF
CDR3 DNA: TGCGCCAGCAGCCAGAGGGACGGGAACTATGGCTACACCTTC

clone size: .
D gene: TRBD1
V gene: TRBV7-9
J gene: TRBJ1-2
CDR3 protein: CASSTRDRAGGYGYTF
CDR3 DNA: TGTGCCAGCAGCACCCGGGACAGGGCCGGGGGCTATGGCTACACCTTC

clone size: once
D gene: .
V gene: TRBV20-1
J gene: TRBJ1-2
CDR3 protein: CSASTGASPFYGYTF
CDR3 DNA: TGCAGTGCTAGTACCGGAGCCTCACCATTTTATGGCTACACCTTC

clone size: .
D gene: TRBD2
V gene: TRBV19
J gene: TRBJ2-5
CDR3 protein: CASRPRGGYGTQYF
CDR3 DNA: TGTGCCAGTAGACCACGCGGGGGTTACGGGACCCAGTACTTC

clone size: .
D gene: TRBD2
V gene: TRBV5-1
J gene: TRBJ2-3
CDR3 protein: CASSLSSGEDTQYF
CDR3 DNA: TGCGCCAGCAGCTTGTCGAGCGGGGAAGATACGCAGTATTTT

clone size: .
D gene: .
V gene: TRBV2
J gene: TRBJ1-6
CDR3 protein: CASSEAILGKSSYNSPLHF
CDR3 DNA: TGTGCCAGCAGTGAAGCGATCCTTGGAAAGAGCTCCTATAATTCACCCCTCCACTTT

clone size: .
D gene: .
V gene: TRBV15
J gene: TRBJ2-7
CDR3 protein: CATSREWAGLAYEQYF
CDR3 DNA: TGTGCCACCAGCAGAGAGTGGGCAGGCCTTGCCTACGAGCAGTACTTC

clone size: once
D gene: TRBD1
V gene: TRBV6-6
J gene: TRBJ1-4
CDR3 protein: CASSYAGTGNEKLFF
CDR3 DNA: TGTGCCAGCAGTTACGCCGGGACAGGGAATGAAAAACTGTTTTTT

clone size: .
D gene: .
V gene: TRBV18
J gene: TRBJ1-1
CDR3 protein: CASSSSSVRNTEAFF
CDR3 DNA: TGTGCCAGCTCATCCAGCAGTGTACGGAACACTGAAGCTTTCTTT

clone size: .
D gene: .
V gene: TRBV10-3
J gene: TRBJ1-1
CDR3 protein: CASSGIVNTEAFF
CDR3 DNA: TGTGCCAGCAGCGGAATAGTGAACACTGAAGCTTTCTTT

clone size: .
D gene: TRBD1
V gene: TRBV7-8
J gene: TRBJ1-2
CDR3 protein: CASSKSSGQAPNYGYTF
CDR3 DNA: TGTGCCAGCAGCAAAAGCTCAGGACAGGCACCTAACTATGGCTACACCTTC

clone size: .
D gene: .
V gene: TRBV19
J gene: TRBJ1-2
CDR3 protein: CASSLLPGNYGYTF
CDR3 DNA: TGTGCCAGTAGTCTCCTACCGGGCAACTATGGCTACACCTTC

clone size: .
D gene: .
V gene: TRBV5-1
J gene: TRBJ1-1
CDR3 protein: CASSPPGTITEAFF
CDR3 DNA: TGCGCCAGCAGCCCACCCGGGACAATCACTGAAGCTTTCTTT

clone size: .
D gene: TRBD1
V gene: TRBV5-4
J gene: TRBJ2-5
CDR3 protein: CATSTGDNKVETQYF
CDR3 DNA: TGTGCCACCTCGACAGGGGACAACAAAGTAGAGACCCAGTACTTC

clone size: .
D gene: .
V gene: TRBV7-8
J gene: TRBJ1-2
CDR3 protein: CASSLYNPGQARDYGYTF
CDR3 DNA: TGTGCCAGCAGCTTATATAACCCCGGGCAGGCGAGGGACTATGGCTACACCTTC

clone size: .
D gene: .
V gene: TRBV6-6
J gene: TRBJ2-2
CDR3 protein: CASSSTEPPNTGELFF
CDR3 DNA: TGTGCCAGCAGTTCAACAGAGCCTCCGAACACCGGGGAGCTGTTTTTT

clone size: .
D gene: TRBD2
V gene: TRBV13
J gene: TRBJ2-1
CDR3 protein: CASSLGAGGSNEQFF
CDR3 DNA: TGTGCCAGCAGCTTAGGAGCGGGGGGTTCCAATGAGCAGTTCTTC

clone size: .
D gene: .
V gene: TRBV5-1
J gene: TRBJ1-5
CDR3 protein: CASSLLSNQPQHF
CDR3 DNA: TGCGCCAGCAGCTTACTCAGCAATCAGCCCCAGCATTTT

clone size: few
D gene: .
V gene: TRBV27
J gene: TRBJ1-2
CDR3 protein: CASSPHRGAGGYTF
CDR3 DNA: TGTGCCAGCAGTCCCCATAGGGGCGCCGGAGGCTACACCTTC

clone size: .
D gene: .
V gene: TRBV3-1/TRBV3-2
J gene: TRBJ1-5
CDR3 protein: CASSQREDQPQHF
CDR3 DNA: TGTGCCAGCAGCCAGAGGGAGGATCAGCCCCAGCATTTT

clone size: .
D gene: TRBD1
V gene: TRBV9
J gene: TRBJ1-1
CDR3 protein: CASSRFSTGWTEAFF
CDR3 DNA: TGTGCCAGCAGCCGATTCTCGACAGGGTGGACTGAAGCTTTCTTT

clone size: .
D gene: .
V gene: TRBV3-1/TRBV3-2
J gene: TRBJ1-2
CDR3 protein: CASSLRGTYGYTF
CDR3 DNA: TGTGCCAGCAGCCTCCGGGGGACCTATGGCTACACCTTC

clone size: .
D gene: .
V gene: TRBV6-5
J gene: TRBJ2-3
CDR3 protein: CATETPGTDTQYF
CDR3 DNA: TGTGCCACCGAGACCCCAGGCACAGATACGCAGTATTTT

clone size: .
D gene: .
V gene: TRBV3-1/TRBV3-2
J gene: TRBJ1-1
CDR3 protein: CASSPQGRTEAFF
CDR3 DNA: TGTGCCAGCAGCCCACAGGGTAGGACTGAAGCTTTCTTT

clone size: .
D gene: .
V gene: TRBV28
J gene: TRBJ1-1
CDR3 protein: CASGRPGTRRNTEAFF
CDR3 DNA: TGTGCCAGCGGCAGACCGGGGACACGGAGAAACACTGAAGCTTTCTTT

clone size: .
D gene: TRBD1
V gene: TRBV7-8
J gene: TRBJ1-3
CDR3 protein: CASSSRQGKNTIYF
CDR3 DNA: TGTGCCAGCAGCTCTCGACAGGGAAAAAACACCATATATTTT

clone size: .
D gene: .
V gene: TRBV30
J gene: TRBJ2-1
CDR3 protein: CAWSIMDNEQFF
CDR3 DNA: TGTGCCTGGAGTATTATGGACAATGAGCAGTTCTTC

clone size: once
D gene: .
V gene: TRBV6-5
J gene: TRBJ1-6
CDR3 protein: CASSYSGQGDSPLHF
CDR3 DNA: TGTGCCAGCAGTTACTCCGGGCAGGGAGATTCACCCCTCCACTTT

clone size: .
D gene: .
V gene: TRBV4-1
J gene: TRBJ1-1
CDR3 protein: CASSQLIQGNTEAFF
CDR3 DNA: TGCGCCAGCAGCCAACTTATACAGGGAAACACTGAAGCTTTCTTT

clone size: .
D gene: .
V gene: TRBV29-1
J gene: TRBJ1-1
CDR3 protein: CSVATRVANTEAFF
CDR3 DNA: TGCAGCGTTGCTACTCGAGTAGCCAACACTGAAGCTTTCTTT

clone size: .
D gene: .
V gene: TRBV15
J gene: TRBJ1-5
CDR3 protein: CATSRDRGSQPQHF
CDR3 DNA: TGTGCCACCAGCAGAGACAGGGGATCTCAGCCCCAGCATTTT

clone size: .
D gene: .
V gene: TRBV30
J gene: TRBJ1-4
CDR3 protein: CAWSPLGSQWEKLFF
CDR3 DNA: TGTGCCTGGAGTCCTCTGGGGTCCCAATGGGAAAAACTGTTTTTT

clone size: .
D gene: .
V gene: TRBV12-3/TRBV12-4
J gene: TRBJ1-5
CDR3 protein: CASSRGNQPQHF
CDR3 DNA: TGTGCCAGCAGCAGAGGCAATCAGCCCCAGCATTTT

clone size: .
D gene: TRBD1
V gene: TRBV18
J gene: TRBJ2-7
CDR3 protein: CASSTTGGASYEQYF
CDR3 DNA: TGTGCCAGCTCAACGACAGGGGGAGCCTCCTACGAGCAGTACTTC

clone size: .
D gene: TRBD1
V gene: TRBV6-5
J gene: TRBJ1-2
CDR3 protein: CASSTGVDYGYTF
CDR3 DNA: TGTGCCAGCAGTACAGGGGTGGACTATGGCTACACCTTC

clone size: .
D gene: .
V gene: TRBV13
J gene: TRBJ1-2
CDR3 protein: CASSRPEEIYGYTF
CDR3 DNA: TGTGCCAGCAGCCGCCCAGAAGAAATCTATGGCTACACCTTC